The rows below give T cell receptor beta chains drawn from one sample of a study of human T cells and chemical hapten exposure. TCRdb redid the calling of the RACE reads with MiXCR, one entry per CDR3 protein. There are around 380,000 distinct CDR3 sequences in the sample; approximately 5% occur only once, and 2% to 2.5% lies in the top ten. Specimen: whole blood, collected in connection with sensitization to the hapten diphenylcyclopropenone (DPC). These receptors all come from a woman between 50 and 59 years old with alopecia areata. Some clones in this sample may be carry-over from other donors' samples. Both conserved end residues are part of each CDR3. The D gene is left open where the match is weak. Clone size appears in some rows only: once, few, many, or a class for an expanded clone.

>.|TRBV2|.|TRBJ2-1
TGTGCCAGCAGTGTTCCGGATGAGCAGTTCTTC
CASSVPDEQFF
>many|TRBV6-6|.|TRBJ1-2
TGTGCCAGCAGTTACTCGACCAGCAGGTTTAACTATGGCTACACCTTC
CASSYSTSRFNYGYTF
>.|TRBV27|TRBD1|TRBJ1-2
TGTGCCAGCAGTGTAAGGGGACAGGGGGAGAACTATGGCTACACCTTC
CASSVRGQGENYGYTF
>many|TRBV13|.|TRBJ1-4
TGTGCCAGCAGCTTAGGCCGGTTTAATGAAAAACTGTTTTTT
CASSLGRFNEKLFF
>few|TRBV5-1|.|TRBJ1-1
TGCGCCAGCAGCTTAAACGCAGGGGACTATGAAGCTTTCTTT
CASSLNAGDYEAFF
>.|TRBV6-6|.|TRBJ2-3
TGTGCCAGCAGTTTCTGGGCAGCTAGCACAGATACGCAGTATTTT
CASSFWAASTDTQYF
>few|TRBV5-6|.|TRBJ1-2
TGTGCCAGCAGCCCAACAGCGAAAGTCTATGGCTACACCTTC
CASSPTAKVYGYTF
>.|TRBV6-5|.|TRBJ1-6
TGTGCCAGCAGTTACTCGGGGATTGGCTCACCCCTCCACTTT
CASSYSGIGSPLHF
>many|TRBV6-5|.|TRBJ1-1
TGTGCCAGCAGTAACAGGATGAACACTGAAGCTTTCTTT
CASSNRMNTEAFF
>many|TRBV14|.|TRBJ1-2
TGTGCCAGCAGCTTCATACAGGGCGATGGCTACACCTTC
CASSFIQGDGYTF
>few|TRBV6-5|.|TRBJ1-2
TGTGCCAGCAGTTCTAGACAGACCATCATGGATGGCTACACCTTC
CASSSRQTIMDGYTF
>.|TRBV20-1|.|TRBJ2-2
TGCAGTGCTAAGGGGGAGAACACCGGGGAGCTGTTTTTT
CSAKGENTGELFF
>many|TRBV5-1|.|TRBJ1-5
TGCGCCAGCAGCCCAGACGGAGGGCCGGATCAGCCCCAGCATTTT
CASSPDGGPDQPQHF
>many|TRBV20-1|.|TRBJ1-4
TGCAGTGCTATTCGGGACAACAATGAAAAACTGTTTTTT
CSAIRDNNEKLFF
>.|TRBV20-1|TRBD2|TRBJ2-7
TGCAGTGCTAGAGAGGTAGCGGGGGGCCCCTACGAGCAGTACTTC
CSAREVAGGPYEQYF
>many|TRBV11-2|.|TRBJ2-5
TGTGCCAGCAGCTTAGCTGGCGTCCAAGAGACCCAGTACTTC
CASSLAGVQETQYF
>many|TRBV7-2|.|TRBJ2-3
TGTGCCAGCGCCGTTGACGGGACTCGCGCAGATACGCAGTATTTT
CASAVDGTRADTQYF
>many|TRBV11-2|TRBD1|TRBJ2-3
TGTGCCAGCAGCTCGGGACAGGGAAGGACGCAGTATTTT
CASSSGQGRTQYF
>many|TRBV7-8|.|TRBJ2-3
TGTGCCAGCAGCTTAGCCCGTTCAGGGAAAGATACGCAGTATTTT
CASSLARSGKDTQYF
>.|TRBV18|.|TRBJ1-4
TGTGCCAGCTCACCACAGAAAGCAACTAATGAAAAACTGTTTTTT
CASSPQKATNEKLFF
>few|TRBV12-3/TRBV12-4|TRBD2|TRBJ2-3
TGTGCCAGCAGTTTCCGGCGGGAGATGGAGAATGGGACAGATACGCAGTATTTT
CASSFRREMENGTDTQYF
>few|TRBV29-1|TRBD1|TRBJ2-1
TGCAGCAGTCCGGGACAGGGGCGAGGTAATGAGCAGTTCTTC
CSSPGQGRGNEQFF
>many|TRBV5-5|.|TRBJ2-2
TGTGCCAGCAGCCCCAGGAAGTGGAGTGACACCGGGGAGCTGTTTTTT
CASSPRKWSDTGELFF
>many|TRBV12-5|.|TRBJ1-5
TGTGCTAGTGACCAAAGCGGTCAGCCCCAGCATTTT
CASDQSGQPQHF
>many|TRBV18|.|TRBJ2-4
TGTGCCAGCTCACCATGGGCAGACCTCCCCTACTTC
CASSPWADLPYF
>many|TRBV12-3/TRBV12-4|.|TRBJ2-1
TGTGCCAGCAGTCCCAGGACTCATTACAATGAGCAGTTCTTC
CASSPRTHYNEQFF
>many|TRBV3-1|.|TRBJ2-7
TGTGCCAGCAGCCGTACACCCTACGAGCAGTACTTC
CASSRTPYEQYF
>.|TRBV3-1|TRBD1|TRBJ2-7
TGTGCCAGCAGCCAAGCCGGGACAGTCTACGAGCAGTACTTC
CASSQAGTVYEQYF
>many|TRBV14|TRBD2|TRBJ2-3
TGTGCCAGCAGCCAAGTCGTAGCGGGAGGGGCAGATACGCAGTATTTT
CASSQVVAGGADTQYF
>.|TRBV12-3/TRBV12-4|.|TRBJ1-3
TGTGCCAGCAGCTCCGGGGTCGGCGGAAACACCATATATTTT
CASSSGVGGNTIYF
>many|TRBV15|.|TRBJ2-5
TGTGCCACCAGCAGAGGCAGGGCAGGAAAGACCCAGTACTTC
CATSRGRAGKTQYF
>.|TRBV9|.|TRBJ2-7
TGTGCCAGCAGCCCCAGCCCCAGCTCCTACGAGCAGTACTTC
CASSPSPSSYEQYF
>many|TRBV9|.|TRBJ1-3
TGTGCCAGCTCGGCGGTCTCTGGAAACACCATATATTTT
CASSAVSGNTIYF
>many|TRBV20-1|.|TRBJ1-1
TGCAGTGCCCTGGCCTCCGGGACTGAAGCTTTCTTT
CSALASGTEAFF
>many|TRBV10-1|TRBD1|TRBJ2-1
TGCGCCAGCAGTGAGTTCGGGACAGGGCCGAGCAATGAGCAGTTCTTC
CASSEFGTGPSNEQFF
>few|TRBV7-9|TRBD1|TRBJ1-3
TGTGCCAGCAGCTCCGACAGGGCCTCTGGAAACACCATATATTTT
CASSSDRASGNTIYF
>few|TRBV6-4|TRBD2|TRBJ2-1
TGTGCCAGCAGTAGAAGCGGGGGGCCTGGGAATGAGCAGTTCTTC
CASSRSGGPGNEQFF
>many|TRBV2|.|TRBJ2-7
TGTGCCAGCAGGGCTGACAGTGCCCTGCAGTACTTC
CASRADSALQYF
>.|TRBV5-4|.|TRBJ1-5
TGTGCCAGCAGCTCCGCGGACAGTCCCAATCAGCCCCAGCATTTT
CASSSADSPNQPQHF